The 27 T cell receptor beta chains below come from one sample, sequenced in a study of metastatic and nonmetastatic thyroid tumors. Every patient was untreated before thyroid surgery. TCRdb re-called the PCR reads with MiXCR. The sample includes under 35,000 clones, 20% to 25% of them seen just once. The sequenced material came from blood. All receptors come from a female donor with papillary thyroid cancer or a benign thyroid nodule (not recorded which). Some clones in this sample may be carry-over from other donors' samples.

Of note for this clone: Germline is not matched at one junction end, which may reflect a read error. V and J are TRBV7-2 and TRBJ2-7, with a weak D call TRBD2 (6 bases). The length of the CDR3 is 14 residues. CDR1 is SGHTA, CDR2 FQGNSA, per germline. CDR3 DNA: TGTGCCAGCAGCTATAGCGGAGGGGCCTACGAGAAGTACTTC. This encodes CASSYSGGAYEKYF.

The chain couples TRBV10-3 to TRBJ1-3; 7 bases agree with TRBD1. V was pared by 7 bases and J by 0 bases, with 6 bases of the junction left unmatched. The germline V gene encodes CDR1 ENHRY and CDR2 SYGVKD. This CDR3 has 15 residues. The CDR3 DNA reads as TGTGCCATCACCCGGGACAGTTCCTCTGGAAACACCATATATTTT. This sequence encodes CAITRDSSSGNTIYF.

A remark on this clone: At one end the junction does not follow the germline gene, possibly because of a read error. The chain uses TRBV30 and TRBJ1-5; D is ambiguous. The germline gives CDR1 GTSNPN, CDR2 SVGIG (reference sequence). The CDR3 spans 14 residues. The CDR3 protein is CACQAIGGNQPHHF. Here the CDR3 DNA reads TGTGCCTGCCAGGCGATAGGAGGCAATCAGCCCCACCATTTT.

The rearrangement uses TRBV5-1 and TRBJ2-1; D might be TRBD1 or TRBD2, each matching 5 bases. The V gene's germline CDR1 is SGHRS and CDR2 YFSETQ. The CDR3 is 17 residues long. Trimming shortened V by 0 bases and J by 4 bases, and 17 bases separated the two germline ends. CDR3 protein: CASSLEGSFRGYNEQFF. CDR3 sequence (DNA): TGCGCCAGCAGCTTGGAGGGGAGTTTTAGGGGATACAATGAGCAGTTCTTC.

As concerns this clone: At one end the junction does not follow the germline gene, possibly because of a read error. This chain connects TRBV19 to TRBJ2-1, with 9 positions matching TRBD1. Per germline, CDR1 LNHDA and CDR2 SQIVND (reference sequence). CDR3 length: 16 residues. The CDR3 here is CASSKPSGQGSNDQFF. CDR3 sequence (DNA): TGTGCCAGTAGTAAACCTTCAGGACAGGGGAGCAATGATCAGTTCTTC.

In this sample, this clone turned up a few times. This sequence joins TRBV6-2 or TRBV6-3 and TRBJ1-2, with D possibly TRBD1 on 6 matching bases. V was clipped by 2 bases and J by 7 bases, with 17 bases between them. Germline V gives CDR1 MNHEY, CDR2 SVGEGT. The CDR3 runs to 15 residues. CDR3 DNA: TGTGCCAGCAGTTACGGCTCAGGGGTTCGTTCTGGCTACACCTTC. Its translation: CASSYGSGVRSGYTF.

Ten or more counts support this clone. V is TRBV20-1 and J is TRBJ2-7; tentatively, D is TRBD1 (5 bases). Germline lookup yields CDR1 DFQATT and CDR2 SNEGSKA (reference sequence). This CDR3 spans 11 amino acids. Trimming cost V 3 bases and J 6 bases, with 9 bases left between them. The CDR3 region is CSARKGIEQYF. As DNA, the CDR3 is TGCAGTGCTAGGAAGGGGATCGAGCAGTACTTC.

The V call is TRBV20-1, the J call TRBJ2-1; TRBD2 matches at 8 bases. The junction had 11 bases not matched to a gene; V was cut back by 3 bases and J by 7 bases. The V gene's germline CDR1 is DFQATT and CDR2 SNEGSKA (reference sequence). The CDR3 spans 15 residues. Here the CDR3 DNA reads TGCAGTGCTAGGTTCCTAGCGGGCTCGGGGAATGAGCAGTTCTTC. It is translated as CSARFLAGSGNEQFF.

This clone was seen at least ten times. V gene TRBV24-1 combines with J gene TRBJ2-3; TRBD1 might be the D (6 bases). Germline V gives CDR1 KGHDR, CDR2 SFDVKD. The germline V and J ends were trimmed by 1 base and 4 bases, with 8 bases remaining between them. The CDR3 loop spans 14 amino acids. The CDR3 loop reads CATSDLYRADTQYF. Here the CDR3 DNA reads TGTGCCACCAGTGATTTATACAGGGCAGATACGCAGTATTTT.

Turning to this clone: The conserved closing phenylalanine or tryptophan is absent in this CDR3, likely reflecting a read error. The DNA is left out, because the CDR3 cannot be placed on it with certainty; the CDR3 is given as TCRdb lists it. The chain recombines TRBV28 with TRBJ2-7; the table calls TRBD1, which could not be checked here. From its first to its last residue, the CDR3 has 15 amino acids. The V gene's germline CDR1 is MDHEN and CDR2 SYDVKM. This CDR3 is CASSLGGTGSDEKYL.

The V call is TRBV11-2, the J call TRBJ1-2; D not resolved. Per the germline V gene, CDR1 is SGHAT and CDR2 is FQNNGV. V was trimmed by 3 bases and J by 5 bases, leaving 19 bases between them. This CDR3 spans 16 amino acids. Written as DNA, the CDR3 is TGTGCCAGCAGCTTTTATCTTTCTGGGGAATCGTATGGCTACACCTTC. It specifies CASSFYLSGESYGYTF.

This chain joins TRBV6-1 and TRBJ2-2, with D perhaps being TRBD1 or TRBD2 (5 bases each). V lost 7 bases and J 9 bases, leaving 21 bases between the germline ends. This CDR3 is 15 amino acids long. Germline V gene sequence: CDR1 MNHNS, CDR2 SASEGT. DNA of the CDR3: TGTGCCAGCATCCGGGCTAGCCGGCGGACATGGGAGCTGTTTTTT. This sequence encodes CASIRASRRTWELFF.

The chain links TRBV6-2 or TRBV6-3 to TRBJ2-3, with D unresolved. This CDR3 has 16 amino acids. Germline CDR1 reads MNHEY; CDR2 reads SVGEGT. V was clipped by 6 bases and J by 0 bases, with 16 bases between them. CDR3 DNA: TGTGCCAGCAGCCGGTTTTCGGGCCCTAGCACAGATACGCAGTATTTT. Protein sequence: CASSRFSGPSTDTQYF.

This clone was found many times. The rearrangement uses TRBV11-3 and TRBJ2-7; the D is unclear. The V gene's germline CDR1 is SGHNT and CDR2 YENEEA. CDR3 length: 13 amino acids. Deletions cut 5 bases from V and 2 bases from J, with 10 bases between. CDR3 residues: CASSDRQAYEQYF. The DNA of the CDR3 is TGTGCCAGCAGCGATAGACAAGCCTACGAGCAGTACTTC. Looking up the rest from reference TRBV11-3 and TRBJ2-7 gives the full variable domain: EAGVVQSPRYKIIEKKQPVAFWCNPISGHNTLYWYLQNLGQGPELLIRYENEEAVDDSQLPKDRFSAERLKGVDSTLKIQPAELGDSAVYLCASSDRQAYEQYFGPGTRLTVT.

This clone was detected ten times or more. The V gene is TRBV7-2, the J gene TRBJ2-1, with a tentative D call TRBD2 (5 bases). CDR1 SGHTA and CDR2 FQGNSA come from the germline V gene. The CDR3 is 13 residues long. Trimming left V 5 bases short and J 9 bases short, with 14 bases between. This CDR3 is CASSRWGEGEQFF. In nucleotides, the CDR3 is TGTGCCAGCAGCCGTTGGGGTGAGGGTGAGCAGTTCTTC.

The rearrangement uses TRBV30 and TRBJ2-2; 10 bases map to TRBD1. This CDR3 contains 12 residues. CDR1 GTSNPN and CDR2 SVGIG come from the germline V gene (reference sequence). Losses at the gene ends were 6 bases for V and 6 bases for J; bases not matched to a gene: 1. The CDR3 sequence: CACGQGAGELFF. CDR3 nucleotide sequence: TGTGCCTGCGGACAGGGGGCCGGGGAGCTGTTTTTT.

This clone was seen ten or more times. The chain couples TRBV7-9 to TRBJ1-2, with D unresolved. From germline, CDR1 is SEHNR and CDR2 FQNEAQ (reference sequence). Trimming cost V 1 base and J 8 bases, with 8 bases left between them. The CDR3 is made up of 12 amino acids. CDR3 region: CASSLEEVGYTF. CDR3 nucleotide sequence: TGTGCCAGCAGCTTAGAGGAGGTCGGCTACACCTTC.

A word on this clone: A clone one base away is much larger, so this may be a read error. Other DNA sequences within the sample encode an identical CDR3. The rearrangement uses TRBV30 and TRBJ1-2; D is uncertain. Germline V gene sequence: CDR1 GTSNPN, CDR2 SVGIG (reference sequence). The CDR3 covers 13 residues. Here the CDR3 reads CAWTLDRRYGYTF. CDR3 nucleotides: TGTGCTTGGACCCTGGATAGACGGTATGGCTACACCTTC.

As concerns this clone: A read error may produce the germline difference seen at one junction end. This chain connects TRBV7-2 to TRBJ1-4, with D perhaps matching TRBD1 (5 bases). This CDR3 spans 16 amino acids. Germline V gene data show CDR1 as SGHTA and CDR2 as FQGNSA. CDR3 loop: CASSLGPGCEDEKQFF. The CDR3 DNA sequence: TGTGCCAGCAGCTTAGGTCCAGGGTGTGAGGATGAAAAACAGTTTTTT.

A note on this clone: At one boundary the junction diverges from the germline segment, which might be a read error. The chain's CDR3 is CASSVTGTQESQYF. DNA of the CDR3: TGTGCCAGCAGCGTGACTGGGACCCAAGAGAGCCAGTACTTC. The rearrangement uses TRBV5-5 and TRBJ2-5; either TRBD1 or TRBD2 may supply D (5 bases each). The germline CDR1 and CDR2 sequences are SGHKS and YYEKEE (reference sequence). The length of the CDR3 is 14 residues.

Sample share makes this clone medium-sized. CDR3: CASSSGSGGPYNEQFF. CDR3 in DNA: TGTGCCAGCAGTTCTGGGTCCGGGGGACCTTACAATGAGCAGTTCTTC. This chain connects TRBV6-5 to TRBJ2-1; TRBD2 might be the D (6 bases). The germline V and J ends were trimmed by 4 bases and 4 bases, with 17 bases remaining between them. This CDR3 contains 16 residues. Germline CDR1 is MNHEY and CDR2 is SVGAGI.

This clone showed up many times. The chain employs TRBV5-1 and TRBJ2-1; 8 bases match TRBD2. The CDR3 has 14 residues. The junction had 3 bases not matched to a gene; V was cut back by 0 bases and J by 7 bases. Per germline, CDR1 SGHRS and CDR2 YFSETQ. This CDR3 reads CASSLAGGSNEQFF. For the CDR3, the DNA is TGCGCCAGCAGCTTGGCGGGAGGGTCGAATGAGCAGTTCTTC.

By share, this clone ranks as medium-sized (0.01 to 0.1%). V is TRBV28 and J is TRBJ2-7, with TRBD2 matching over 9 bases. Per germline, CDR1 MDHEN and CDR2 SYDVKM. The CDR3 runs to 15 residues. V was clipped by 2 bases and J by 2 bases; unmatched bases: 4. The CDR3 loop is CASSLVLAGTYEQYF. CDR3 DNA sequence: TGTGCCAGCAGTTTAGTCCTAGCGGGAACCTACGAGCAGTACTTC.

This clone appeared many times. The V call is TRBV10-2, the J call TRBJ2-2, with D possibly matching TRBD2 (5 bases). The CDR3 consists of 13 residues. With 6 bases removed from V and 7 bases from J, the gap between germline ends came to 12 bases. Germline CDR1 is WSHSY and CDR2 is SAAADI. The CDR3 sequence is CASRVTSVGELFF. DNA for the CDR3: TGCGCCAGCAGGGTAACTAGTGTCGGGGAGCTGTTTTTT.

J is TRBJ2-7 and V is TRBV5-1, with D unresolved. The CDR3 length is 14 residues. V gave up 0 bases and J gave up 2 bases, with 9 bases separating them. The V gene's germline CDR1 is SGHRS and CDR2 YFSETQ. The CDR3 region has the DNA TGCGCCAGCAGCTTGGGCGGAAAACCCTACGAGCAGTACTTC. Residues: CASSLGGKPYEQYF.

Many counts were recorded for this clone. The CDR3 coding sequence is TGCGCCAGCCGGGTCGGGACAGGGACCTACGAGCAGTACTTC. It translates to CASRVGTGTYEQYF. The chain links TRBV5-1 to TRBJ2-7; 9 positions agree with TRBD1. V lost 7 bases and J lost 2; bases outside the gene matches: 7. This CDR3 comprises 14 residues. Germline values: CDR1 SGHRS, CDR2 YFSETQ.

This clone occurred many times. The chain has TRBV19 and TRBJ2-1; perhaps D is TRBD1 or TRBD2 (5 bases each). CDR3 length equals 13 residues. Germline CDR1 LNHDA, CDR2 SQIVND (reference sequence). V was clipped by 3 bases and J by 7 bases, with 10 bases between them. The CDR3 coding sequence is TGTGCCAGTAGTATGGGGCCGGGGAATGAGCAGTTCTTC. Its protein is CASSMGPGNEQFF.